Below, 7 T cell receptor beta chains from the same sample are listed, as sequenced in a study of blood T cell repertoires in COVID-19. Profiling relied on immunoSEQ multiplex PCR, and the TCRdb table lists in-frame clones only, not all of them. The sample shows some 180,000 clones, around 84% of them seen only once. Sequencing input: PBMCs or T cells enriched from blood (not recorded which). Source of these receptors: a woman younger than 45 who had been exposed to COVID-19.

The CDR3 reads CASSLEAGGETQYF. The CDR3 DNA follows: TGTGCCAGCAGCTTGGAGGCGGGGGGGGAGACCCAGTACTTC. The rearrangement joins TRBV5-6 to TRBJ2-5; TRBD2 matches at 9 bases. This CDR3 region has 14 residues. The germline gives CDR1 SGHDT, CDR2 YYEEEE. The V and J ends lost 0 bases and 5 bases, in that order; junction bases with no gene match: 2.

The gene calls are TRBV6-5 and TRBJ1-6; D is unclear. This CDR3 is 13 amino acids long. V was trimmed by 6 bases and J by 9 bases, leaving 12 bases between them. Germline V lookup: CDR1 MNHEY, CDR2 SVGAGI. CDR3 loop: CASRRGEASPLHF. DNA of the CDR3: TGTGCCAGCAGGCGGGGAGAGGCTTCACCCCTCCACTTT.

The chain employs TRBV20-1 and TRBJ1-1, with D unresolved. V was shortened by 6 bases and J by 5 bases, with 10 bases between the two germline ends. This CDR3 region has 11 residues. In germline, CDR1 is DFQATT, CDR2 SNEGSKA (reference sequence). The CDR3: CSAYGGTEAFF. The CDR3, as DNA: TGCAGTGCCTATGGAGGGACTGAAGCTTTCTTT.

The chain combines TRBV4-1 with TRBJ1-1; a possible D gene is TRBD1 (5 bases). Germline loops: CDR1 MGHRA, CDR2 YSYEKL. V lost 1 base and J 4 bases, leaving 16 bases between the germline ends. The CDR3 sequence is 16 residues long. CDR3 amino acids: CASSQVGVQGSTEAFF. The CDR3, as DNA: TGCGCCAGCAGCCAAGTAGGCGTCCAGGGAAGCACTGAAGCTTTCTTT.

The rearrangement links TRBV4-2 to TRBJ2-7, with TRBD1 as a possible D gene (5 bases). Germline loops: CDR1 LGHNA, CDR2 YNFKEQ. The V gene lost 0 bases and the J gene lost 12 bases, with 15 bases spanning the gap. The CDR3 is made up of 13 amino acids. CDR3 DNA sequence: TGTGCCAGCAGCCAAGAGGGGATGGGGCCCCGGTACTTC. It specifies CASSQEGMGPRYF.

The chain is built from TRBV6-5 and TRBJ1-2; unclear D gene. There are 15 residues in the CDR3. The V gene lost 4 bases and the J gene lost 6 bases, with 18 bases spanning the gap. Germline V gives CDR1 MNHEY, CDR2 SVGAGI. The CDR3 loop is CASSFETGSADGYTF. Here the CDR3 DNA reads TGTGCCAGCAGTTTCGAGACGGGATCCGCGGATGGCTACACCTTC.

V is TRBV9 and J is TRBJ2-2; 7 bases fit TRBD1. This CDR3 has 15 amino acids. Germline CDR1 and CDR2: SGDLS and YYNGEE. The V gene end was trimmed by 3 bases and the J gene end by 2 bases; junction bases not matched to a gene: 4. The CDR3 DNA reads TGTGCCAGCAGCGCCTCAGGGGGAAACACCGGGGAGCTGTTTTTT. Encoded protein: CASSASGGNTGELFF.